Listed below are T cell receptor beta chains from one sample, sequenced in a study of blood T cell repertoires in COVID-19. Method: immunoSEQ multiplex PCR; TCRdb's copy keeps in-frame clones and lacks some. In the table there are approximately 270,000 clones, 85% to 90% of which are singletons. The sequenced sample consisted of PBMCs or T cells enriched from blood (not recorded which). Every receptor here comes from a woman younger than 45 with acute COVID-19. Both conserved end residues are part of each CDR3. The D gene is left open where the match is weak. Size tells how often a clone was seen (once, few, many) or the class of an expanded clone, and some rows leave it out.

d_gene: -; j_gene: TRBJ2-7; abundance: -; v_gene: TRBV2; CDR3nt: TGTGCCAGCAGCGCGGGACTCAAGGCCTACGAGCAGTACTTC; CDR3aa: CASSAGLKAYEQYF
d_gene: -; j_gene: TRBJ2-1; abundance: -; v_gene: TRBV18; CDR3nt: TGTGCCAGCTCACCAGATTTGTGGCGGGAACCGAATGAGCAGTTCTTC; CDR3aa: CASSPDLWREPNEQFF
d_gene: -; j_gene: TRBJ2-7; abundance: -; v_gene: TRBV7-9; CDR3nt: TGTGCCAGCAGAACCCAGGGGTTGGGGCTCTACGAGCAGTACTTC; CDR3aa: CASRTQGLGLYEQYF
d_gene: -; j_gene: TRBJ2-1; abundance: few; v_gene: TRBV7-6; CDR3nt: TGTGCCAGCAGCTTAGCCGAAACTAGGAATGAGCAGTTCTTC; CDR3aa: CASSLAETRNEQFF
d_gene: -; j_gene: TRBJ2-7; abundance: -; v_gene: TRBV30; CDR3nt: TGTGCCTGGAGTCTATCCGGGTCCAGGGAACAGTACTTC; CDR3aa: CAWSLSGSREQYF
d_gene: TRBD2; j_gene: TRBJ2-1; abundance: -; v_gene: TRBV6-5; CDR3nt: TGTGCCACAAAGGCGGGAGACTCCTACAATGAGCAGTTCTTC; CDR3aa: CATKAGDSYNEQFF
d_gene: TRBD2; j_gene: TRBJ2-5; abundance: -; v_gene: TRBV3-1/TRBV3-2; CDR3nt: TGTGCCAGCAGCCACGAGGGGCGCGGGAGAAGCCAAGAGACCCAGTACTTC; CDR3aa: CASSHEGRGRSQETQYF
d_gene: -; j_gene: TRBJ1-6; abundance: once; v_gene: TRBV28; CDR3nt: TGTGCCAGCAGCACAACAGGGAGCTCCTATAATTCACCCCTCCACTTT; CDR3aa: CASSTTGSSYNSPLHF
d_gene: -; j_gene: TRBJ2-1; abundance: -; v_gene: TRBV29-1; CDR3nt: TGCAGCGCCCGACTCTGGCGGGGAATCTACAATGAGCAGTTCTTC; CDR3aa: CSARLWRGIYNEQFF
d_gene: -; j_gene: TRBJ2-7; abundance: -; v_gene: TRBV6-1; CDR3nt: TGTGCCAGCAGTGAAGTCAGGTCGAGCTCCTACGAGCAGTACTTC; CDR3aa: CASSEVRSSSYEQYF
d_gene: TRBD2; j_gene: TRBJ2-1; abundance: -; v_gene: TRBV5-4; CDR3nt: TGTGCCAGCAGCCCCGGGACTAGCGGGAGGGCTAATGAGCAGTTCTTC; CDR3aa: CASSPGTSGRANEQFF
d_gene: -; j_gene: TRBJ2-1; abundance: -; v_gene: TRBV18; CDR3nt: TGTGCCAGCTCACCACGACAGGATTCCTACAATGAGCAGTTCTTC; CDR3aa: CASSPRQDSYNEQFF
d_gene: TRBD2; j_gene: TRBJ2-1; abundance: -; v_gene: TRBV25-1; CDR3nt: TGTGCCAGCAGCCTCGATTTGACTAGCGGGAGGGGGTACAATGAGCAGTTCTTC; CDR3aa: CASSLDLTSGRGYNEQFF
d_gene: -; j_gene: TRBJ1-1; abundance: once; v_gene: TRBV9; CDR3nt: TGTGCCAGCAGCGTAGGTAAACAGGGCCCTGAAGCTTTCTTT; CDR3aa: CASSVGKQGPEAFF
d_gene: -; j_gene: TRBJ1-2; abundance: -; v_gene: TRBV27; CDR3nt: TGTGCCAGCAGTTTATCGTCCCCGACAGCTTACTATGGCTACACCTTC; CDR3aa: CASSLSSPTAYYGYTF
d_gene: TRBD2; j_gene: TRBJ2-5; abundance: once; v_gene: TRBV5-1; CDR3nt: TGCGCCAGCAGCAAACTTACTAGCGGGAGTAGGGAGACCCAGTACTTC; CDR3aa: CASSKLTSGSRETQYF
d_gene: -; j_gene: TRBJ2-7; abundance: -; v_gene: TRBV4-1; CDR3nt: TGCGCCAGCAGCCTTCACCCCCGGACTACGTACGAGCAGTACTTC; CDR3aa: CASSLHPRTTYEQYF
d_gene: TRBD1; j_gene: TRBJ2-2; abundance: -; v_gene: TRBV27; CDR3nt: TGTGCCAGCAGTGTGAAGACAGGGGAAGGGCTGTTTTTT; CDR3aa: CASSVKTGEGLFF
d_gene: -; j_gene: TRBJ1-5; abundance: -; v_gene: TRBV27; CDR3nt: TGTGCCAGCAGCCCCAGGGGACCCGAATCAGGGGATCAGCCCCAGCATTTT; CDR3aa: CASSPRGPESGDQPQHF
d_gene: TRBD2; j_gene: TRBJ2-1; abundance: -; v_gene: TRBV3-1/TRBV3-2; CDR3nt: TGTGCCAGCAGCCAACCGGGAGGCGATGAGCAGTTCTTC; CDR3aa: CASSQPGGDEQFF
d_gene: TRBD1; j_gene: TRBJ2-7; abundance: -; v_gene: TRBV5-6; CDR3nt: TGTGCCAGCAGCGGGGGACAGGGGGCGATCTACGAGCAGTACTTC; CDR3aa: CASSGGQGAIYEQYF
d_gene: TRBD2; j_gene: TRBJ2-2; abundance: -; v_gene: TRBV24-1; CDR3nt: TGTGCCACCAGTGGTAGGGTGGCTAGCGGCGCGAACACCGGGGAGCTGTTTTTT; CDR3aa: CATSGRVASGANTGELFF
d_gene: TRBD1; j_gene: TRBJ1-2; abundance: -; v_gene: TRBV28; CDR3nt: TGTGCCAGCAGTTTAACACAGGGGAACTATGGCTACACCTTC; CDR3aa: CASSLTQGNYGYTF
d_gene: -; j_gene: TRBJ2-3; abundance: -; v_gene: TRBV29-1; CDR3nt: TGCAGCGTTGAAGACCCGGACACGACGCAGTATTTT; CDR3aa: CSVEDPDTTQYF
d_gene: -; j_gene: TRBJ2-1; abundance: -; v_gene: TRBV7-9; CDR3nt: TGTGCCAGCAGCTTAGCAGGAGATCGAGGTGGGCAGTTCTTC; CDR3aa: CASSLAGDRGGQFF
d_gene: TRBD1; j_gene: TRBJ2-1; abundance: -; v_gene: TRBV19; CDR3nt: TGTGCCAGTAGTATGAGGACAGGGCCCTACAATGAGCAGTTCTTC; CDR3aa: CASSMRTGPYNEQFF
d_gene: TRBD1; j_gene: TRBJ1-1; abundance: -; v_gene: TRBV25-1; CDR3nt: TGTGCCAGCAGTAGACAGGGGGCGGGCACTGAAGCTTTCTTT; CDR3aa: CASSRQGAGTEAFF
d_gene: TRBD1; j_gene: TRBJ1-6; abundance: -; v_gene: TRBV19; CDR3nt: TGTGCCAGTAGTATGGGACAGGGAGACTCTTCACCCCTCCACTTT; CDR3aa: CASSMGQGDSSPLHF
d_gene: TRBD1; j_gene: TRBJ2-6; abundance: -; v_gene: TRBV11-2; CDR3nt: TGTGCCAGCAGCTTCCGGACAGGATCCACGAGCGGGGCCAACGTCCTGACTTTC; CDR3aa: CASSFRTGSTSGANVLTF
d_gene: -; j_gene: TRBJ2-3; abundance: once; v_gene: TRBV18; CDR3nt: TGTGCCAGCTCACCGCCAGACAGCCTCACAGATACGCAGTATTTT; CDR3aa: CASSPPDSLTDTQYF
d_gene: TRBD1; j_gene: TRBJ1-6; abundance: -; v_gene: TRBV27; CDR3nt: TGTGCCAGCAGTGGACTCCGGGACAGTCATTCACCCCTCCACTTT; CDR3aa: CASSGLRDSHSPLHF
d_gene: -; j_gene: TRBJ1-1; abundance: -; v_gene: TRBV3-1/TRBV3-2; CDR3nt: TGTGCCAGCAGCCAAGATGCCGGTACTGAAGCTTTCTTT; CDR3aa: CASSQDAGTEAFF
d_gene: TRBD1; j_gene: TRBJ1-5; abundance: -; v_gene: TRBV4-1; CDR3nt: TGCGCCAGCAGCCATCGGACAGGGAGCAGCAATCAGCCCCAGCATTTT; CDR3aa: CASSHRTGSSNQPQHF
d_gene: TRBD1; j_gene: TRBJ1-6; abundance: -; v_gene: TRBV6-5; CDR3nt: TGTGCCAGCAGTTTATTGTCGACAGGGGGTTATTCACCCCTCCACTTT; CDR3aa: CASSLLSTGGYSPLHF
d_gene: TRBD1; j_gene: TRBJ1-2; abundance: once; v_gene: TRBV6-5; CDR3nt: TGTGCCAGCAGTTACTCATTTTCGGGACAGAATGGCTACACCTTC; CDR3aa: CASSYSFSGQNGYTF
d_gene: TRBD2; j_gene: TRBJ2-1; abundance: -; v_gene: TRBV14; CDR3nt: TGTGCCAGCAGCCAAAGCGGGAGTAAGCAGTTCTTC; CDR3aa: CASSQSGSKQFF
d_gene: TRBD1; j_gene: TRBJ2-5; abundance: -; v_gene: TRBV7-2; CDR3nt: TGTGCCAGCAGCGCCGGGACAGGGGGCGGAGTGATGCGGACCCAGTACTTC; CDR3aa: CASSAGTGGGVMRTQYF
d_gene: -; j_gene: TRBJ2-1; abundance: -; v_gene: TRBV27; CDR3nt: TGTGCCAGCAGCTTATCACCCACGACAGGTTCCGAAGAGCAGTTCTTC; CDR3aa: CASSLSPTTGSEEQFF
d_gene: -; j_gene: TRBJ2-1; abundance: -; v_gene: TRBV6-4; CDR3nt: TGTGCCAGCAGTGACTCAGCAGGTCCCTACAATGAGCAGTTCTTC; CDR3aa: CASSDSAGPYNEQFF
d_gene: TRBD1; j_gene: TRBJ2-1; abundance: -; v_gene: TRBV18; CDR3nt: TGTGCCAGCTCACCACAACCGGGACAGGGGGCGGCTGAGCAGTTCTTC; CDR3aa: CASSPQPGQGAAEQFF
d_gene: TRBD1; j_gene: TRBJ1-2; abundance: -; v_gene: TRBV19; CDR3nt: TGTGCCAGTAGTGTCCCCGGGACAGGGCATTCAGGCTACACCTTC; CDR3aa: CASSVPGTGHSGYTF
d_gene: -; j_gene: TRBJ1-4; abundance: few; v_gene: TRBV3-1/TRBV3-2; CDR3nt: TGTGCCAGCAGCCCCAGGGGTTCTAACGAAAAACTGTTTTTT; CDR3aa: CASSPRGSNEKLFF
d_gene: -; j_gene: TRBJ1-1; abundance: -; v_gene: TRBV28; CDR3nt: TGTGCCAGCAGCGAAACCGGGGTAATGCGGCCCACTGAAGCTTTCTTT; CDR3aa: CASSETGVMRPTEAFF
d_gene: TRBD1; j_gene: TRBJ2-1; abundance: once; v_gene: TRBV4-3; CDR3nt: TGCGCCAGCAGCCAAGACAACACAGGGGTGAATGAGCAGTTCTTC; CDR3aa: CASSQDNTGVNEQFF
d_gene: -; j_gene: TRBJ2-7; abundance: -; v_gene: TRBV2; CDR3nt: TGTGCCAGCAGTCCCCTCTACGAGCAGTACTTC; CDR3aa: CASSPLYEQYF
d_gene: -; j_gene: TRBJ1-2; abundance: -; v_gene: TRBV25-1; CDR3nt: TGTGCCAGCAGTGAGACCCTTTTTGGACAAAACTATGGCTACACCTTC; CDR3aa: CASSETLFGQNYGYTF
d_gene: TRBD2; j_gene: TRBJ2-7; abundance: once; v_gene: TRBV11-2; CDR3nt: TGTGCCAGCAGCCCCCGAGCCGCGGGAGCACAGCAGTACTTC; CDR3aa: CASSPRAAGAQQYF
d_gene: -; j_gene: TRBJ2-5; abundance: -; v_gene: TRBV29-1; CDR3nt: TGCAGCGCGGTGCGACAGGCGAGTGGGGAGACCCAGTACTTC; CDR3aa: CSAVRQASGETQYF
d_gene: -; j_gene: TRBJ2-5; abundance: -; v_gene: TRBV28; CDR3nt: TGTGCCAGCACCTTAGGGGCCGGGACTGACATCCAAGAGACCCAGTACTTC; CDR3aa: CASTLGAGTDIQETQYF
d_gene: -; j_gene: TRBJ1-4; abundance: -; v_gene: TRBV2; CDR3nt: TGTGCCAGCAGTAAAATATCTGGACAGAGGAGTGAAAAACTGTTTTTT; CDR3aa: CASSKISGQRSEKLFF
d_gene: TRBD1; j_gene: TRBJ2-2; abundance: -; v_gene: TRBV5-1; CDR3nt: TGCGCCAGCAGCTCCCCCGAGGACAGGGGTTATACCGGGGAGCTGTTTTTT; CDR3aa: CASSSPEDRGYTGELFF
d_gene: -; j_gene: TRBJ2-7; abundance: few; v_gene: TRBV5-1; CDR3nt: TGCGCCAGCAGCGCGACTTTGGAGTCGATAAGGTACGAGCAGTACTTC; CDR3aa: CASSATLESIRYEQYF
d_gene: TRBD2; j_gene: TRBJ2-3; abundance: -; v_gene: TRBV7-8; CDR3nt: TGTGCCAGCAGAAGTGGGACTAGCGGGAAGTTCACAGATACGCAGTATTTT; CDR3aa: CASRSGTSGKFTDTQYF
d_gene: -; j_gene: TRBJ1-6; abundance: -; v_gene: TRBV9; CDR3nt: TGTGCCAGCAGCGCCGAGTACTTGTACTCACCCCTCCACTTT; CDR3aa: CASSAEYLYSPLHF
d_gene: TRBD2; j_gene: TRBJ2-7; abundance: -; v_gene: TRBV3-1/TRBV3-2; CDR3nt: TGTGCCAGCAGCCAAGATGGCGGTAGCGGGTACTACGAGCAGTACTTC; CDR3aa: CASSQDGGSGYYEQYF
d_gene: TRBD2; j_gene: TRBJ2-6; abundance: -; v_gene: TRBV29-1; CDR3nt: TGCAGCGTCACCGGCGGGGGCTCTGGGGCCAACGTCCTGACTTTC; CDR3aa: CSVTGGGSGANVLTF
d_gene: TRBD1; j_gene: TRBJ2-1; abundance: -; v_gene: TRBV7-3; CDR3nt: TGTGCCAGCAGCCCGCTAGGACAGGGGTTTGAGCAGTTCTTC; CDR3aa: CASSPLGQGFEQFF
d_gene: -; j_gene: TRBJ2-5; abundance: few; v_gene: TRBV7-9; CDR3nt: TGTGCCAGCAGCCTAGACAGCCAAGAGACCCAGTACTTC; CDR3aa: CASSLDSQETQYF
d_gene: TRBD1; j_gene: TRBJ2-1; abundance: -; v_gene: TRBV2; CDR3nt: TGTGCCAGCAGTGTTTCCGGGACAGGAAATGAGCAGTTCTTC; CDR3aa: CASSVSGTGNEQFF
d_gene: TRBD2; j_gene: TRBJ2-7; abundance: once; v_gene: TRBV19; CDR3nt: TGTGCCAGTAGTATAGTCGCAGCGGGAATGGGTTACGAGCAGTACTTC; CDR3aa: CASSIVAAGMGYEQYF